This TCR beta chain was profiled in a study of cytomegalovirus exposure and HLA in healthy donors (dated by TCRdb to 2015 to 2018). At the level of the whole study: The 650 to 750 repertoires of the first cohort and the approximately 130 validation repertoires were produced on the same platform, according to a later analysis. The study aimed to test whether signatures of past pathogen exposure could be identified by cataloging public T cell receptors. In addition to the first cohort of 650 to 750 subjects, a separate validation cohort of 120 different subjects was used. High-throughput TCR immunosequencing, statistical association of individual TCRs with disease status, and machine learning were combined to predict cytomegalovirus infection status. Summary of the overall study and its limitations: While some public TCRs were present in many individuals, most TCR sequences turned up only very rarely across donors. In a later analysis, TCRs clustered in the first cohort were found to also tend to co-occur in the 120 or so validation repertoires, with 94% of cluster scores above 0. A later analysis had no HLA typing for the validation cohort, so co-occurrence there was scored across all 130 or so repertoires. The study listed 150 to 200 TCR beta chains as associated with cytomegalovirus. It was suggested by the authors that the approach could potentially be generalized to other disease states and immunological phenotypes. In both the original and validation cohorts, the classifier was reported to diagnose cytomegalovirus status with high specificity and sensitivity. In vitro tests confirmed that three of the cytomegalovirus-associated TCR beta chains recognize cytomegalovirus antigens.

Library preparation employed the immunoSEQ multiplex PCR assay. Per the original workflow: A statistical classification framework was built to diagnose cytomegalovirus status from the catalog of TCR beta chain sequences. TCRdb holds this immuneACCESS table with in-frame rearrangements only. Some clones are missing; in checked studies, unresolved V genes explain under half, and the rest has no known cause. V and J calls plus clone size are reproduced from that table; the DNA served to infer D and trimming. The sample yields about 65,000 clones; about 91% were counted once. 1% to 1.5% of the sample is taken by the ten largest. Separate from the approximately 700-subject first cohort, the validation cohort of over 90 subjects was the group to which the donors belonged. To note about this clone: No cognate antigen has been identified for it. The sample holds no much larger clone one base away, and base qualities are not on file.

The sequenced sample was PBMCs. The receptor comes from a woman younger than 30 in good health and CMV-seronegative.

CDR3 protein: CASSALGTSGGLETQYF. The DNA sequence is TGTGCCAGCAGTGCCCTAGGGACTAGCGGGGGATTGGAGACCCAGTACTTC. The rearrangement combines TRBV5-8 with TRBJ2-5, with TRBD2 identical over 14 junction bases. The CDR3 goes from the cysteine to the phenylalanine over 17 residues. Left in the record is the CDR3 DNA by itself, 51 bases read in frame from the first base. V is trimmed back by 5 bases and J by 5 bases, and the junction contains 11 bases that no gene match accounts for. The germline V gene sets CDR1 to SGHTS and CDR2 to YDEGEE.